These 17 T cell receptor beta chains originate from one sample sequenced in a study of memory CD4+ T cells and cytomegalovirus serostatus. The protocol was immunoSEQ multiplex PCR, while the TCRdb copy is restricted to in-frame clones and leaves out a portion. This table has around 53,000 clones, 65% to 85% appearing once. The sort gate was single viable CD3+CD4+CD8-CD45RO+ cells for memory CD4+ T cells. Material for sequencing was memory CD4+ T cells from blood. The receptor source for this set is an adult in good health and CMV-seropositive.

A word on this clone: The same CDR3 is also encoded by other DNA sequences in this sample. The chain combines TRBV29-1 with TRBJ1-5; tentative D call: TRBD1 (5 bases). V was shortened by 3 bases and J by 5 bases, with 11 bases between the two germline ends. Germline CDR1 SQVTM, CDR2 ANQGSEA. The CDR3 consists of 13 residues. The CDR3: CSVEVDRDQPQHF. The CDR3 DNA is TGCAGCGTTGAGGTAGACAGAGATCAGCCCCAGCATTTT.

CDR3 loop: CAWSHGQGRGPQHF. The CDR3 DNA reads as TGTGCCTGGAGTCACGGACAGGGACGTGGTCCCCAGCATTTT. The V and J genes are TRBV30 and TRBJ1-5, with TRBD1 matching over 8 bases. Germline V lookup: CDR1 GTSNPN, CDR2 SVGIG (reference sequence). Trimming cost V 2 bases and J 10 bases; bases outside gene matches: 10. The CDR3 totals 14 residues. Supplemented by reference TRBV30 and TRBJ1-5, the full variable domain reads SQTIHQWPATLVQPVGSPLSLECTVEGTSNPNLYWYRQAAGRGLQLLFYSVGIGQISSEVPQNLSASRPQDRQFILSSKKLLLSDSGFYLCAWSHGQGRGPQHFGDGTRLSIL.

The V call is TRBV7-2, the J call TRBJ1-2; D is perhaps TRBD1 (5 bases). The CDR3 runs 15 residues. V gave up 5 bases and J gave up 2 bases, with 15 bases separating them. Germline values: CDR1 SGHTA, CDR2 FQGNSA. The chain's CDR3 is CASSPGPGRNYGYTF. CDR3 bases: TGTGCCAGCAGCCCGGGCCCAGGGAGGAACTATGGCTACACCTTC.

V gene TRBV7-3 combines with J gene TRBJ2-1, with TRBD2 matching 8 bases. The CDR3 has 15 residues. Germline V gene sequence: CDR1 SGHTA, CDR2 FQGTGA. The ends lost 2 bases at V and 4 bases at J; junction bases unmatched: 4. The CDR3 region is CASSLQAGGYNEQFF. The CDR3 DNA is TGTGCCAGCAGCTTACAGGCGGGAGGTTACAATGAGCAGTTCTTC.

This chain uses TRBV4-1 with TRBJ2-3, with 7 positions matching TRBD1. Trimming at V came to 4 bases and at J to 4 bases, leaving 5 bases not matched to a gene. Germline assignment: CDR1 MGHRA and CDR2 YSYEKL. This CDR3 has 14 residues. Here the CDR3 reads CASSPGQIPDTQYF. CDR3 nucleotides: TGCGCCAGCAGCCCGGGACAGATCCCAGATACGCAGTATTTT.

The chain couples TRBV4-3 to TRBJ2-3; 9 nucleotides agree with TRBD2. Germline CDR1 LGHNA, CDR2 YSLEER. V shed 6 bases, J shed 3 bases, and the junction held 1 base outside the gene matches. This CDR3 has 13 amino acids. The CDR3 reads CASRREGTDTQYF. DNA for the CDR3: TGCGCCAGCAGGCGGGAGGGGACAGATACGCAGTATTTT.

The chain links TRBV6-1 to TRBJ2-3; tentatively, D is TRBD1 (5 bases). Trimming cost V 1 base and J 6 bases, with 8 bases left between them. The CDR3 totals 13 residues. CDR1 and CDR2 from the germline V gene are MNHNS and SASEGT. The CDR3, as DNA: TGTGCCAGCAGTGAAGGTTACAGGGATACGCAGTATTTT. It codes for CASSEGYRDTQYF.

This chain links TRBV7-2 with TRBJ1-2; 7 bases are a match to TRBD1. CDR1 is SGHTA, CDR2 FQGNSA, per germline. The CDR3 has 13 amino acids. J was trimmed by 2 bases and V by 5 bases; bases with no gene match: 2. The CDR3 loop is CASSATGNYGYTF. The CDR3 nucleotides are TGTGCCAGCAGCGCGACAGGGAACTATGGCTACACCTTC.

The chain recombines TRBV9 with TRBJ2-5; no firm D call. CDR1 SGDLS and CDR2 YYNGEE come from the germline V gene. CDR3 length: 15 amino acids. Trimming removed 0 bases at V and 2 bases at J, with 11 bases between. This CDR3 reads CASSVGTLLQETQYF. The CDR3 DNA reads as TGTGCCAGCAGCGTAGGTACATTGTTACAAGAGACCCAGTACTTC.

In DNA form, the CDR3 reads TGTGCCAGCTCACCAGGGACTAGCGGGGGCAATGAGCAGTTCTTC. Amino acid sequence: CASSPGTSGGNEQFF. The chain links TRBV18 to TRBJ2-1; 14 bases map to TRBD2. This CDR3 spans 15 amino acids. Germline V lookup: CDR1 KGHSH, CDR2 LQKENI. V gave up 2 bases and J gave up 6 bases; unmatched junction bases: 0. The full variable domain, in which reference TRBV18 and TRBJ2-1 provide the parts outside the CDR3, is NAGVMQNPRHLVRRRGQEARLRCSPMKGHSHVYWYRQLPEEGLKFMVYLQKENIIDESGMPKERFSAEFPKEGPSILRIQQVVRGDSAAYFCASSPGTSGGNEQFFGPGTRLTVL.

The chain recombines TRBV7-6 with TRBJ1-3; tentative D call: TRBD1 (5 bases). V dropped 1 base and J dropped 4 bases, with 8 bases sitting between them. This CDR3 has 14 amino acids. Per germline, CDR1 SGHVS and CDR2 FNYEAQ. CDR3 coding DNA: TGTGCCAGCAGCTTAGAAAGGGGAGGAAACACCATATATTTT. It specifies CASSLERGGNTIYF.

The chain is built from TRBV6-1 and TRBJ2-1; D uncertain. The length of the CDR3 is 14 residues. Between the trimmed V and J ends, which lost 10 bases and 3 bases, there was a span of 16 bases. Per germline, CDR1 MNHNS and CDR2 SASEGT. In nucleotides, the CDR3 is TGTGCCACCTCCGCTGGGGTCGGCTACAATGAGCAGTTCTTC. Residues: CATSAGVGYNEQFF.

This rearrangement joins TRBV6-5 to TRBJ1-1; perhaps TRBD1 as D (6 bases). The germline V and J ends were trimmed by 6 bases and 1 base, with 9 bases remaining between them. Germline V gene lookup returns CDR1 MNHEY and CDR2 SVGAGI. The CDR3 has 13 amino acids. DNA for the CDR3: TGTGCCAGCAGACCCAGGGGGAACACTGAAGCTTTCTTT. The encoded protein is CASRPRGNTEAFF.

The V gene is TRBV6-1, the J gene TRBJ1-5, with 8 positions matching TRBD1. The CDR3 is 15 residues long. The trim removed 6 bases at V and 5 bases at J, leaving 9 bases unmatched. Looked up from germline, CDR1 is MNHNS and CDR2 is SASEGT. The CDR3 here is CASSRQGTVDQPQHF. As DNA, the CDR3 is TGTGCCAGCAGCCGACAGGGGACGGTAGATCAGCCCCAGCATTTT.

This rearrangement joins TRBV5-1 to TRBJ1-2; 7 positions match TRBD1. V lost 4 bases, J lost 5 bases, and 8 bases stayed unmatched. The CDR3 has 14 amino acids. The germline CDR1 and CDR2 sequences are SGHRS and YFSETQ. This CDR3 reads CASSPTGQRYGYTF. CDR3 bases: TGCGCCAGCAGCCCGACAGGGCAAAGGTATGGCTACACCTTC.

The chain joins TRBV6-5 to TRBJ1-3, with D unclear. CDR3 length: 13 amino acids. V was clipped by 8 bases and J by 0 bases, with 8 bases between them. Germline V gene sequence: CDR1 MNHEY, CDR2 SVGAGI. The chain's CDR3 is CASGYTSGNTIYF. Written as DNA, the CDR3 is TGTGCCAGCGGATACACCTCTGGAAACACCATATATTTT.

The chain has TRBV7-2 and TRBJ2-1, with 10 bases matching TRBD2. The ends lost 1 base at V and 8 bases at J; junction bases unmatched: 14. This CDR3 region has 18 residues. Looked up from germline, CDR1 is SGHTA and CDR2 is FQGNSA. The chain's CDR3 is CASSLVMISGGPGDEQFF. CDR3 in DNA: TGTGCCAGCAGCTTAGTTATGATTAGCGGGGGGCCGGGCGATGAGCAGTTCTTC.